Detailed here is one T cell receptor beta chain. RNA transcripts gave rise to amplified TCR beta CDR3 regions. Using the HTBI primer set, a first-round RT-PCR was run on the TCR CDR3. TCRdb recomputed calls from the multiplex PCR reads with MiXCR, one row per CDR3 protein. The table includes 200,000 to 250,000 distinct CDR3 sequences, less than 20% detected once. Stability of Graves' hyperthyroidism was defined as absent ophthalmopathy progression within 18 months. Uncontrolled infection, other autoimmune disease, pregnancy or lactation disqualified patients from enrolment. The sample comes from a study of T cells in Graves' hyperthyroidism and ophthalmopathy. Germline V lookup: CDR1 SGHDT, CDR2 YYEEEE. The CDR3 spans 16 residues. With 3 bases removed from V and 0 bases from J, the gap between germline ends came to 16 bases.

Sample: blood. The receptor comes from a woman between 45 and 60 years old with Graves' hyperthyroidism. The J gene is TRBJ2-7, the V gene TRBV5-6; a weak D match, TRBD2 (6 bases). CDR3 DNA sequence: TGTGCCAGCAGCTATCCGGGACTTGACTACTCCTACGAGCAGTACTTC. Encoded protein: CASSYPGLDYSYEQYF.